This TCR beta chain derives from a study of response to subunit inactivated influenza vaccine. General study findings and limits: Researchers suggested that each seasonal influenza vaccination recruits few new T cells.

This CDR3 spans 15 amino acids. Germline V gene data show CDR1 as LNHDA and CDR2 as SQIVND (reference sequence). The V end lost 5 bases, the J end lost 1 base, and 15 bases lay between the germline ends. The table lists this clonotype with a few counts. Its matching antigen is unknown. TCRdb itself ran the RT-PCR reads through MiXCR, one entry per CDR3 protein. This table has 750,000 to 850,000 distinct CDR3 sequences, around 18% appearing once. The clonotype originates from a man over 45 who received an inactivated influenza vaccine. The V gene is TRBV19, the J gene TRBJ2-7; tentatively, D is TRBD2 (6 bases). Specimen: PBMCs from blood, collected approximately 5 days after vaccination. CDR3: CASSAGTGRSYEQYF. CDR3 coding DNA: TGTGCCAGTAGTGCCGGGACGGGGAGGTCCTACGAGCAGTACTTC.